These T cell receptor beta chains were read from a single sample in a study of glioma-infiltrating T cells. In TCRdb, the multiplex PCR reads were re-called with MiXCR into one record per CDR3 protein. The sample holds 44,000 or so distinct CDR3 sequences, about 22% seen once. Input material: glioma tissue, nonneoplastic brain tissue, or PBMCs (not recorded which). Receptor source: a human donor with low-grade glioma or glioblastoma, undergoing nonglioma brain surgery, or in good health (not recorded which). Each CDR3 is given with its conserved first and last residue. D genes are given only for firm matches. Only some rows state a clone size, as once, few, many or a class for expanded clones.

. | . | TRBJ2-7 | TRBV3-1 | TGTGCCAGCAGCCTCCAGGGGGGTTACGAGCAGTACTTC | CASSLQGGYEQYF
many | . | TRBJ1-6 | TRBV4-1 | TGCGCCAGCAGCCCTTCTGGACAGCAAAATTCACCCCTCCACTTT | CASSPSGQQNSPLHF
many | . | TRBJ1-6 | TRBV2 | TGTGCCAGCAGTGGGATTAATTCACCCCTCCACTTT | CASSGINSPLHF
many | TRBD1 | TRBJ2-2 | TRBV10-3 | TGTGCCATCAGTGAGTCGACAGGGGAGACCGGGGAGCTGTTTTTT | CAISESTGETGELFF
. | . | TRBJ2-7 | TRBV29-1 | TGCAGCGGGGGGTCGGGGCAGGGTGGCGAGCAGTACTTC | CSGGSGQGGEQYF
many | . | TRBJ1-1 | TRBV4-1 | TGCGCCAGCAGCCAAGAGCCAGCCATGAACACTGAAGCTTTCTTT | CASSQEPAMNTEAFF
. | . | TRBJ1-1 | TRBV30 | TGTGCCTGCAACGTACAGGGAGGATTGACTGAAGCTTTCTTT | CACNVQGGLTEAFF
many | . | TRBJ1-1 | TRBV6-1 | TGTGCCAGCAGGGATCAGCAAGCTGGGAACACTGAAGCTTTCTTT | CASRDQQAGNTEAFF
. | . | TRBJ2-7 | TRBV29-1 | TGCAGCGTTGAGCTCCGATCATCCACCAACGAGCAGTACTTC | CSVELRSSTNEQYF
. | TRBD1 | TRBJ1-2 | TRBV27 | TGTGCCAGCAGTCCGCGGGACAGGGTGATCTATAGATACACCTTC | CASSPRDRVIYRYTF
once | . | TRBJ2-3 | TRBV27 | TGTGTTAGCAGACCGGGACCGTTGGGGGATACGCAGTATTTT | CVSRPGPLGDTQYF
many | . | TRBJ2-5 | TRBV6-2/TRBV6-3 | TGTGCCAGCAGTTACTCGAAGTCAGAGACCCAGTACTTC | CASSYSKSETQYF
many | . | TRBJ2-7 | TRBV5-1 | TGCGCCAGCAGCCCCCCTGACAGCTACGAGCAGTACTTC | CASSPPDSYEQYF
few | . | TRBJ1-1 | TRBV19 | TGTGCCAGTAGTGAGGGAGGGGGGCCGAGTGAAGCTTTCTTT | CASSEGGGPSEAFF
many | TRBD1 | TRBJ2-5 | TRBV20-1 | TGCAGTGCTCTGGACAGGGCAGAAGAGACCCAGTACTTC | CSALDRAEETQYF
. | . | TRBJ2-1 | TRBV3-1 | TGTGCCAGCGGGGCCGGGGGAAATGAGCAGTTCTTC | CASGAGGNEQFF
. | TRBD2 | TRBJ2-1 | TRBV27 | TGTGCCAGCAGTTTAATTAGCGGGGGGGTTGGTGATGAGCAGTTCTTC | CASSLISGGVGDEQFF
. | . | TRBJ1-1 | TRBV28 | TGTGCAAGCAGCCCTGTCTGGGGGGTGGGCACTGAAGCTTTCTTT | CASSPVWGVGTEAFF
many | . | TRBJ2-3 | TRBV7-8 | TGTGCCAGCAGTCCTCCGAGGCACCTCGTTGCAGATACGCAGTATTTT | CASSPPRHLVADTQYF
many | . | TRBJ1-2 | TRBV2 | TGTGCCAGCACTTTGGCAGCGTATGGCGACACCTTC | CASTLAAYGDTF
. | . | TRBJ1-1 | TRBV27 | TGTGCCAGCAGTACTACAGGGACTTACACTGAAGCTTTCTTT | CASSTTGTYTEAFF
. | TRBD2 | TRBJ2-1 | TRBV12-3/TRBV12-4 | TGTGCCAGCAGTTCTCGCAGCGGGGGCTCCTACAATGAGCAGTTCTTC | CASSSRSGGSYNEQFF
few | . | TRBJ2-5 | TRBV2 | TGTGCCAGCAGTGGGGCAGCGGTTGAGACCCAGTACTTC | CASSGAAVETQYF
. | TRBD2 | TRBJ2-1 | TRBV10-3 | TGTGCCATCAGTGGTCCTAGCGGGAGACGGACCTACAATGAGCAGTTCTTC | CAISGPSGRRTYNEQFF
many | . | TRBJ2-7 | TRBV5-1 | TGCGCCAGCAGCTTGGAGTGGCTGGGCTACGAGCAGTACTTC | CASSLEWLGYEQYF
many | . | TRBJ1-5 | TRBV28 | TGTGCCAGCAGTTTAGGACAGCATAGCAATCAGCCCCAGCATTTT | CASSLGQHSNQPQHF
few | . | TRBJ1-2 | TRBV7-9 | TGTGCCAGCAGCTTAGAGACAGACCTCTATGGCTACACCTTC | CASSLETDLYGYTF
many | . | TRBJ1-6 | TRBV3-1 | TGTGCCAGCAGCCAAGATATGGCGGCCGGGAGGTCACCCCTCCACTTT | CASSQDMAAGRSPLHF
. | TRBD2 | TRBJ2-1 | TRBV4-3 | TGCGCCAGCAGCCAAGAGGCGACTAGCGGGAGTGTCAATGAGCAGTTCTTC | CASSQEATSGSVNEQFF
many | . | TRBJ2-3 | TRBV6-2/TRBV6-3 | TGTGCCAGCAGCCGCCATTCGGGGGTCAGAACAGATACGCAGTATTTT | CASSRHSGVRTDTQYF
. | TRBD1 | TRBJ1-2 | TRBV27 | TGTGCCAGCAGTTTAGACAGGGGGCGGGTTGGCTACACCTTC | CASSLDRGRVGYTF
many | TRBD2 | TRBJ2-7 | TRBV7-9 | TGTGCCAGCAGCGGGCGGACTAGCACAAACGAGCAGTACTTC | CASSGRTSTNEQYF
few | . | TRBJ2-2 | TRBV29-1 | TGCAGCCATCGAGTAAACGGGGAGCTGTTTTTT | CSHRVNGELFF
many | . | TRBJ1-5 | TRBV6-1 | TGTGCCAGCCTCCCTTCTGGGGTAAATCAGCCCCAGCATTTT | CASLPSGVNQPQHF
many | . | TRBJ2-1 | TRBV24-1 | TGTGCCACCAGTGCAAAAAGAACCGCTGGCTCCTACAATGAGCAGTTCTTC | CATSAKRTAGSYNEQFF
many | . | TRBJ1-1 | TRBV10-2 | TGCGCCAGCAAAGGAGGGTTGTACACTGAAGCTTTCTTT | CASKGGLYTEAFF
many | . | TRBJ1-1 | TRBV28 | TGTGCCAGCAGTTTAGGAGGACGGGTACGGACTGAAGCTTTCTTT | CASSLGGRVRTEAFF
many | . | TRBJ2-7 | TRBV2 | TGTGCCAGCAGTGAGTCGACTCCATCTTACTTC | CASSESTPSYF
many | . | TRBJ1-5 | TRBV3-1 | TGTGCCAGCAGCCAACAAAGGTATAGCAATCAGCCCCAGCATTTT | CASSQQRYSNQPQHF
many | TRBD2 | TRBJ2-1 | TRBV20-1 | TGCAGTGCTAGAGATAGCCCCGGACTAGCGGGTGGCAATGAGCAGTTCTTC | CSARDSPGLAGGNEQFF
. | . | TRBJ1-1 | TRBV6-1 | TGTGCCAGCAGTGAGGTACAGATGGGCACTAAAGCTTTCTTT | CASSEVQMGTKAFF
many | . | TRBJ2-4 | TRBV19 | TGTGCCAGTAGCATCCCCGGGAGTTACATTCAGTACTTC | CASSIPGSYIQYF
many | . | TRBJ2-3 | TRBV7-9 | TGTGCCAGCAGCTTAGATTTTAGCGGTGATACGCAGTATTTT | CASSLDFSGDTQYF
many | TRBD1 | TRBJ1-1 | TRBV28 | TGTGCCAGCACTGACAGGGGGGGGACTGAAGCTTTCTTT | CASTDRGGTEAFF
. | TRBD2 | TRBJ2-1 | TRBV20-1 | TGCCGTGCCAGTCGCGGGAGGACCTACCATGCGCAGTTCTTC | CRASRGRTYHAQFF
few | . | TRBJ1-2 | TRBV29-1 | TGCAGCGTTGAAGGGCTCAGGGATAGATTGCATGGCTACACCTTC | CSVEGLRDRLHGYTF
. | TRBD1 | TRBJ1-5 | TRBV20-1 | TGCAGTGCTAGAATCGGGACAGGGCAGTATAGCAATCAGACCCAGCATTTT | CSARIGTGQYSNQTQHF
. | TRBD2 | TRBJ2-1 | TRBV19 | TGTGCCAGTAGTATAAGTAGCGGGGGTCCGAACTACAATGAGCAGTTCTTC | CASSISSGGPNYNEQFF
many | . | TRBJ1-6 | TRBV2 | TGTGCCAGCAGTTTAGTCCGGGGGCAGTCCTATAATTCACCCCTCCACTTT | CASSLVRGQSYNSPLHF
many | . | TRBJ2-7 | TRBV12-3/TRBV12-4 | TGTGCCAGCAGTTTCAGGGAGTTGGGCGAGCAGTACTTC | CASSFRELGEQYF
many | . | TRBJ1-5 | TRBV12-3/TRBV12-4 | TGTGCCAGCAGTTTAGAGGGGGAATATAGCAATCAGCCCCAGCATTTT | CASSLEGEYSNQPQHF
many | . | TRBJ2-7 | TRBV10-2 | TGCGCCAGCAGTGACAATGATTCCTACGAGCAGTACTTC | CASSDNDSYEQYF
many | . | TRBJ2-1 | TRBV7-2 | TGTGCCAGCGGGGCTTGGGACCGCGATGAGCAGTTCTTC | CASGAWDRDEQFF
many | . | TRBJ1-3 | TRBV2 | TGTGCCAGCACTGGGACGGTCGGAAACACCATATATTTT | CASTGTVGNTIYF
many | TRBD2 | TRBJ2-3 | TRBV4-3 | TGCGCCAGCAGCCGGGGGGGAGAAAGAACAGATACGCAGTATTTT | CASSRGGERTDTQYF
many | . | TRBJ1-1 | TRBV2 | TGTGCCAGCAGTTATCAGGACAGGAACACTGAAGCTTTCTTT | CASSYQDRNTEAFF
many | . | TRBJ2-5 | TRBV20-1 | TGCAGTGCAAACCCGACCTGGGAGGAGACCCAGTACTTC | CSANPTWEETQYF
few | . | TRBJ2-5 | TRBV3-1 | TGTGCCAGCAGCCAAGACGGGAGCAGAGAGACCCAGTACTTC | CASSQDGSRETQYF
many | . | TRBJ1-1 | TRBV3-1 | TGTGCCAGCAGAAAACAGGTTTGGGGCACTGAAGCTTTCTTT | CASRKQVWGTEAFF
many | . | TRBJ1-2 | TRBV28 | TGTGCCAGCACCATGGGGGGGTATGGCTACACCTTC | CASTMGGYGYTF